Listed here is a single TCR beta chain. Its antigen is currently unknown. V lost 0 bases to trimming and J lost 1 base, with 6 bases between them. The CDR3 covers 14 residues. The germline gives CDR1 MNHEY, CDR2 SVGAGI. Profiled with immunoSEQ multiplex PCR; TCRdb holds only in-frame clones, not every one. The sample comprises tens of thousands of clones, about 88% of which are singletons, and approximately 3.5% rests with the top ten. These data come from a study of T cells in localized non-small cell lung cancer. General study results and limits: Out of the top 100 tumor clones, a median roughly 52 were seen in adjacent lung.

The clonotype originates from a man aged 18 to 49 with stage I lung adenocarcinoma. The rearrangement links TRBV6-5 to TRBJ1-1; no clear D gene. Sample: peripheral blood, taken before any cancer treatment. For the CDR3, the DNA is TGTGCCAGCAGTTACTCGAAACAGAACACTGAAGCTTTCTTT. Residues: CASSYSKQNTEAFF.